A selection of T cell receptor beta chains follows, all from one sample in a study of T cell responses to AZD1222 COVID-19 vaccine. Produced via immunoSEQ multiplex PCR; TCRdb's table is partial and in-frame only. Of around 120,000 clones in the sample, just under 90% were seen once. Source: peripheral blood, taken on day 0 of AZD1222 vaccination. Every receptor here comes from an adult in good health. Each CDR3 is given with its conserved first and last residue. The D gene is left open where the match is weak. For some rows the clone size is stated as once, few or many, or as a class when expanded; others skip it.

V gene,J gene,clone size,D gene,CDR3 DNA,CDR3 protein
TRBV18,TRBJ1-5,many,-,TGTGCCAGCTCACGGGGGAACAGGCTTAAGCCCCAGCATTTT,CASSRGNRLKPQHF
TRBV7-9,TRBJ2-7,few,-,TGTGCCAGCAGCCCAAGGGGGGACGAGCAGTACTTC,CASSPRGDEQYF
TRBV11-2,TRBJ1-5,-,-,TGTGCCAGCAGCCACAATGTAGACAGGAATCAGCCCCAGCATTTT,CASSHNVDRNQPQHF
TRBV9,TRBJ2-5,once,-,TGTGCCAGCAGCGTAGCCGGGCCAGAGACCCAGTACTTC,CASSVAGPETQYF
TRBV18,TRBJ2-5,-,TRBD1,TGTGCCAGCTCACCACCCGGGACAGTGGTCAGGCAAGAGACCCAGTACTTC,CASSPPGTVVRQETQYF
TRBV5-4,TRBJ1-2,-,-,TGTGCCAGCAGCTTGGCGCAGGCGGATTTCTATGGCTACACCTTC,CASSLAQADFYGYTF
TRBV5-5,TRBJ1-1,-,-,TGTGCCAGCAGCTTCCAAGTGAACACTGAAGCTTTCTTT,CASSFQVNTEAFF
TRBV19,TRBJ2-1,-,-,TGTGCCAGTAGTATGCCAGGGGCCTACAATGAGCAGTTCTTC,CASSMPGAYNEQFF
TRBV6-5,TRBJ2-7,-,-,TGTGCCATGTCGGAGTTAAGGGGCGAGCAGTACTTC,CAMSELRGEQYF
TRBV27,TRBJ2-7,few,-,TGTGCCAGCAGTTTCGGTATTAGCGGCTACGAGCAGTACTTC,CASSFGISGYEQYF
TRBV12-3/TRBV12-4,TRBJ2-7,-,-,TGTGCCAGCCGTATTAAGATCGAGCAGTACTTC,CASRIKIEQYF
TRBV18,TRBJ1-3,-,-,TGTGCCAGCTCACTTACAGCGTCTTCTGGAAACACCATATATTTT,CASSLTASSGNTIYF
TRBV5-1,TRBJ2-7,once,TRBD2,TGCGCCAGCAGCACACTAGCGGGAGAGTCCTACGAGCAGTACTTC,CASSTLAGESYEQYF
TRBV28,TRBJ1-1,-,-,TGTGCCGCCCACGGAGGGCAGGGCACTGAAGCTTTCTTT,CAAHGGQGTEAFF
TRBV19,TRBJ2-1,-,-,TGTGCCAGTAGTCTCGGACCCCGCGCCTTTTACAATGAGCAGTTCTTC,CASSLGPRAFYNEQFF
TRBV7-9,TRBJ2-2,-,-,TGTGCCAGCACCAACCAGGGGTGGATAACCGGGGAGCTGTTTTTT,CASTNQGWITGELFF
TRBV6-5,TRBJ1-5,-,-,TGTGCCAGCAGTTACTCGATGACGCAGGACAATCAGCCCCAGCATTTT,CASSYSMTQDNQPQHF
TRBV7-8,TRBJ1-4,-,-,TGTGCCAGCAGCTTGGGGGCACAGGGATACACAGAAAAACTGTTTTTT,CASSLGAQGYTEKLFF
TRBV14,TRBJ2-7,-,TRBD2,TGTGCCAGCAGCCAAGGAGTCGCTAGCGGGAGCCACGAGCAGTACTTC,CASSQGVASGSHEQYF
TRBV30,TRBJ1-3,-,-,TGTGCCTGGAGTGGACGGACAAACACCATATATTTT,CAWSGRTNTIYF
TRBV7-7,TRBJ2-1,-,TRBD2,TGTGCCAGCAGCGGGGCTAGCGGGAGGAGCGGCTACAATGAGCAGTTCTTC,CASSGASGRSGYNEQFF
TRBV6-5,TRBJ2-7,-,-,TGTGCCAGCAGAGGAGGGCCCTACGAGCAGTACTTC,CASRGGPYEQYF
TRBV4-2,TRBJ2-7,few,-,TGTGCCAGCAGCCAAGATCCAGACGGGTCCTACGAGCAGTACTTC,CASSQDPDGSYEQYF
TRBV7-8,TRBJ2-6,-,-,TGTGCCAGCAGCTTAACCCCTAACTGGGCGCTAGGGGCCAACGTCCTGACTTTC,CASSLTPNWALGANVLTF
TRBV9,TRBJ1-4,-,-,TGTGCCAGCAGGGGCGAGGCTGATATACTGTTTTTT,CASRGEADILFF
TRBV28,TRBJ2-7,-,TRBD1,TGTGCCAGCAATCGCCCCGGGACAGAGGCCTACGAGCAGTACTTC,CASNRPGTEAYEQYF
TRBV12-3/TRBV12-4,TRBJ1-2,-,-,TGTGCCAGCAGGGGCTTGTATGGCTACACCTTC,CASRGLYGYTF
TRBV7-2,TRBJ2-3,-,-,TGTGCCAGCAGCTTTGTGAGTGGAGGCACAGATACGCAGTATTTT,CASSFVSGGTDTQYF
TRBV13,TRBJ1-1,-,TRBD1,TGTGCCAGCAGCACCGCGGTTTGGACAGGGCAAAACACTGAAGCTTTCTTT,CASSTAVWTGQNTEAFF
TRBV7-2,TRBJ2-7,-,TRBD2,TGTGCCAGCAGCCTCCAGACTAGCGGGGTATCCTACGAGCAGTACTTC,CASSLQTSGVSYEQYF
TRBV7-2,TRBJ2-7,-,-,TGTGCCAGCAGCTCCGGGGGAACTTACGAGCAGTACTTC,CASSSGGTYEQYF
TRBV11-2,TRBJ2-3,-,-,TGTGCCAGCAGCTTAGAAGGAGCGACGCTATTCACAGATACGCAGTATTTT,CASSLEGATLFTDTQYF
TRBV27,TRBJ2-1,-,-,TGTGCCAGCAGTTACGTAGGCTCCTACAATGAGCAGTTCTTC,CASSYVGSYNEQFF
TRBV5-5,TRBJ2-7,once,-,TGTGCCAGCAGCTTGGAAGGGGCGGCGTCGTACGAGCAGTACTTC,CASSLEGAASYEQYF
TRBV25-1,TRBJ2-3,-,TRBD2,TGTGCCAGCCGTGGGACTAGCGAGGTAGATACGCAGTATTTT,CASRGTSEVDTQYF
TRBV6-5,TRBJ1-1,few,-,TGTGCCACCCGGGGGGGCTACTGGGGGACTGAAGCTTTCTTT,CATRGGYWGTEAFF
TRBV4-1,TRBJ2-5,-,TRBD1,TGCGCCAGCAGCCAAGTCACCGGGACAGTCCAGTACTTC,CASSQVTGTVQYF
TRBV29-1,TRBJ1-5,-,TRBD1,TGCAGCGTCCGGGACAGGCGCAATCAGCCCCAGCATTTT,CSVRDRRNQPQHF
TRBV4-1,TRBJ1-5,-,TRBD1,TGCGCCAGCAGCCAAGTGGGACAGCACCCTTATCAGCCCCAGCATTTT,CASSQVGQHPYQPQHF
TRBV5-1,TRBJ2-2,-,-,TGCGCCAGCAGCTTGGGCAGGCCGAACACCGGGGAGCTGTTTTTT,CASSLGRPNTGELFF
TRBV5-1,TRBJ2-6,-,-,TGCGCCAGCAGCCCTCAGGGAGGTGGGGCCAACGTCCTGACTTTC,CASSPQGGGANVLTF
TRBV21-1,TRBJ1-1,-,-,TGTGCCAGCAGCAAACCCTACCTGCCCATCAACACTGAAGCTTTCTTT,CASSKPYLPINTEAFF